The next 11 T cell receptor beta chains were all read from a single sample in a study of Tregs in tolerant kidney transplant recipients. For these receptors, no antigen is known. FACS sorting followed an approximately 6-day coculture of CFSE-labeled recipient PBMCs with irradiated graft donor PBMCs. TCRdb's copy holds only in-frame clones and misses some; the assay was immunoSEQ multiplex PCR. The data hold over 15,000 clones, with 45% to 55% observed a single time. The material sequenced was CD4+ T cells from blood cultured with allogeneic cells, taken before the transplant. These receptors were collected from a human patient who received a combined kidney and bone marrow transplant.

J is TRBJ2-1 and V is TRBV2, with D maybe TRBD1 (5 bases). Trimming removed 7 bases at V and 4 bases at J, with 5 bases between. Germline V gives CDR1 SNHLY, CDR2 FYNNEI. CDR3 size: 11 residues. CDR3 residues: CASKGYNEQFF. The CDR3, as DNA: TGTGCCAGCAAGGGGTACAATGAGCAGTTCTTC.

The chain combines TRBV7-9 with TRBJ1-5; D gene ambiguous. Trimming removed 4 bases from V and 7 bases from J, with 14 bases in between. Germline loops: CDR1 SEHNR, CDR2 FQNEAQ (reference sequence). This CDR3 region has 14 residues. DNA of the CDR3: TGTGCCAGCAGCTCTCCGGGGTCTGGGCAGCCCCAGCATTTT. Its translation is CASSSPGSGQPQHF.

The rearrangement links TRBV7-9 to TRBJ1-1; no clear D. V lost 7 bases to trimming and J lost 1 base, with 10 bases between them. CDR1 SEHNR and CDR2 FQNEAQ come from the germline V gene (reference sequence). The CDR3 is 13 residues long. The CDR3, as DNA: TGTGCCAGCACCCCCCCTACGAACACTGAAGCTTTCTTT. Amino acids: CASTPPTNTEAFF.

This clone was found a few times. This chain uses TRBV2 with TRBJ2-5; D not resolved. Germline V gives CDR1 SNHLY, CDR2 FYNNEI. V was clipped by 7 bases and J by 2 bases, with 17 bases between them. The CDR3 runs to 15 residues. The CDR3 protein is CASTRDWKPQETQYF. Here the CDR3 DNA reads TGTGCCAGCACCCGAGACTGGAAACCGCAAGAGACCCAGTACTTC.

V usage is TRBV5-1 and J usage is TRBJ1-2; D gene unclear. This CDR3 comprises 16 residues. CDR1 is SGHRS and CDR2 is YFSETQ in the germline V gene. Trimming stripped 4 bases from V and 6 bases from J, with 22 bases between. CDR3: CASSPEAGFRSDGYTF. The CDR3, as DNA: TGCGCCAGCAGCCCCGAGGCCGGGTTTCGTAGCGATGGCTACACCTTC.

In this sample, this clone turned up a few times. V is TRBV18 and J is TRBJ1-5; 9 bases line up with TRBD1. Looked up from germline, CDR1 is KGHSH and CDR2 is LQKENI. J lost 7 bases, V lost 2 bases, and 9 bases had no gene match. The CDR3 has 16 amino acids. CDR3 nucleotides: TGTGCCAGCTCACCAACGGGACAGGGTAGGGGACAGCCCCAGCATTTT. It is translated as CASSPTGQGRGQPQHF.

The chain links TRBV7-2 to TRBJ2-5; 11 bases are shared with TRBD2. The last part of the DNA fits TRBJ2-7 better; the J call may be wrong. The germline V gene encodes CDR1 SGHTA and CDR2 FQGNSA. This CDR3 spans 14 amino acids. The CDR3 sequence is CASSPTSGMHEQYF. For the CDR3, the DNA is TGTGCCAGCAGCCCGACTAGCGGGATGCACGAGCAGTACTTC.

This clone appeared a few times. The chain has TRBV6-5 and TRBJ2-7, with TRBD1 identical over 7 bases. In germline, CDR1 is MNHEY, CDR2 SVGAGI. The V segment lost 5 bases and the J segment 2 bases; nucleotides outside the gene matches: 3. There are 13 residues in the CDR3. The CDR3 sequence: CASSLDRAYEQYF. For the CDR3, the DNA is TGTGCCAGCAGTCTAGACAGGGCCTACGAGCAGTACTTC.

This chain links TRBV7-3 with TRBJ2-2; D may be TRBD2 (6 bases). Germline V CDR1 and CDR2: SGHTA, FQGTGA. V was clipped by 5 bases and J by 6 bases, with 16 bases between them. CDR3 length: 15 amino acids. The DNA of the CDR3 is TGTGCCAGCAGCCCCAAGGCGGGACCGGCCGGGGAGCTGTTTTTT. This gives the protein CASSPKAGPAGELFF.

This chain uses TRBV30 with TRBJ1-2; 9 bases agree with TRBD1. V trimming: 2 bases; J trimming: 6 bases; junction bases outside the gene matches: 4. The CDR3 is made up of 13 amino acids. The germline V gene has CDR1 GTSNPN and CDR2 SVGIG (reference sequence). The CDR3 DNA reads TGTGCCTGGAGTAACGGACAGGGGCATGGCTACACCTTC. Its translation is CAWSNGQGHGYTF. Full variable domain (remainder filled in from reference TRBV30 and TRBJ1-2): SQTIHQWPATLVQPVGSPLSLECTVEGTSNPNLYWYRQAAGRGLQLLFYSVGIGQISSEVPQNLSASRPQDRQFILSSKKLLLSDSGFYLCAWSNGQGHGYTFGSGTRLTVV.

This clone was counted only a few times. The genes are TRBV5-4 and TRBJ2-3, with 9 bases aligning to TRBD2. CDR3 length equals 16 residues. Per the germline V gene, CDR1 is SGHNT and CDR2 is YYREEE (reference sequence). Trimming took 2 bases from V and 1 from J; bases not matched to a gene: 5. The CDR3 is CASSFRVAGGTDTQYF. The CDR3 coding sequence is TGTGCCAGCAGCTTTCGGGTAGCGGGAGGCACAGATACGCAGTATTTT.